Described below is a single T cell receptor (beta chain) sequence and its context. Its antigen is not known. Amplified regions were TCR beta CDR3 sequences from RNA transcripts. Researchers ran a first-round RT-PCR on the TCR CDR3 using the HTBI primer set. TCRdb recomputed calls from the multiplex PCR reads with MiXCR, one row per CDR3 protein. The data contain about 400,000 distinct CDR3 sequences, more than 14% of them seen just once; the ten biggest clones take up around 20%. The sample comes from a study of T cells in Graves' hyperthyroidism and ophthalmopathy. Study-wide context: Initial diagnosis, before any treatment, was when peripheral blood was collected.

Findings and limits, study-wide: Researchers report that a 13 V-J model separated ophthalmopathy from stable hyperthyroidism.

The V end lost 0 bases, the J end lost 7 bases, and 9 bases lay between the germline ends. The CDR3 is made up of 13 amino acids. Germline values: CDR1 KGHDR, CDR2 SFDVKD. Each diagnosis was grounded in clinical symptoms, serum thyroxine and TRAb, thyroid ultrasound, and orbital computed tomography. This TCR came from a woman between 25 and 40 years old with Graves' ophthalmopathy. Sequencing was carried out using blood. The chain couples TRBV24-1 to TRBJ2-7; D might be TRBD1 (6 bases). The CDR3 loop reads CATSDLTGKEQYF. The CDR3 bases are TGTGCCACCAGTGATTTGACAGGGAAAGAGCAGTACTTC.